This passage covers 23 T cell receptor beta chains from one sample sequenced in a study of radiation and T cells in renal cell carcinoma. Sequencing used immunoSEQ multiplex PCR; TCRdb keeps in-frame clones, though not all of them. Here the sample spans approximately 83,000 clones, 85% being singletons. Time point described: blood 4 weeks post-SBRT, at nephrectomy. Noted treatment: 15 Gy SBRT to primary tumor, nephrectomy 4 weeks later. The specimen was blood, collected from a patient whose treatment included radiotherapy and nephrectomy. The source of these receptors is a man aged 50 to 59 with renal cell carcinoma.

This clone was seen a handful of times. The V gene is TRBV6-5, the J gene TRBJ2-2; TRBD1 matches 8 bases. CDR3 length: 15 amino acids. Trimming at V came to 7 bases and at J to 2 bases, leaving 6 bases not matched to a gene. Per germline, CDR1 MNHEY and CDR2 SVGAGI. This chain's CDR3 is CASTQQGGNTGELFF. The CDR3 bases are TGTGCCAGCACACAACAGGGGGGAAACACCGGGGAGCTGTTTTTT.

The V gene is TRBV5-1, the J gene TRBJ2-5; 7 bases are a match to TRBD1. V dropped 3 bases and J dropped 0; count of bases not matched to a gene: 8. The CDR3 covers 16 residues. Germline V gene data show CDR1 as SGHRS and CDR2 as YFSETQ. The CDR3 sequence is CASSWLTGLNQETQYF. CDR3 nucleotides: TGCGCCAGCAGCTGGTTGACAGGGCTAAACCAAGAGACCCAGTACTTC.

J is TRBJ2-5 and V is TRBV4-2; 15 nucleotides match TRBD2. Germline lookup yields CDR1 LGHNA and CDR2 YNFKEQ. The CDR3 sequence is 16 residues long. V lost 3 bases to trimming and J lost 5 bases; unmatched junction nucleotides: 4. The CDR3 loop is CASSQGLAGGVETQYF. Written as DNA, the CDR3 is TGTGCCAGCAGCCAGGGACTAGCGGGGGGTGTCGAGACCCAGTACTTC.

This clone was detected once. The chain links TRBV10-3 to TRBJ2-5; no definite D call. The CDR3 loop spans 15 amino acids. V shed 0 bases and J shed 1 base, with 9 bases lying between them. Germline loops: CDR1 ENHRY, CDR2 SYGVKD. The DNA of the CDR3 is TGTGCCATCAGTGAGTCTCTCAGCCTCCAAGAGACCCAGTACTTC. This codes for CAISESLSLQETQYF.

This chain uses TRBV19 with TRBJ2-1; 10 positions agree with TRBD2. The CDR3 is 14 residues long. J was trimmed by 6 bases and V by 6 bases; bases with no gene match: 5. The V gene's germline CDR1 is LNHDA and CDR2 SQIVND (reference sequence). The CDR3 sequence is CASSPLAGLNEQFF. The CDR3 region has the DNA TGTGCCAGTAGCCCACTAGCGGGACTCAATGAGCAGTTCTTC.

The V call is TRBV5-1, the J call TRBJ1-6; 9 bases are shared with TRBD1. Germline V gives CDR1 SGHRS, CDR2 YFSETQ. The CDR3 extends over 15 amino acids. V gave up 4 bases and J gave up 7 bases; unmatched junction bases: 6. The CDR3 DNA reads TGCGCCAGCAGCAGACTGACAGGGGGGAATTCACCCCTCCACTTT. It codes for CASSRLTGGNSPLHF.

This clone was observed a handful of times. The rearrangement joins TRBV5-1 to TRBJ2-5; unclear D gene. Germline V gene data show CDR1 as SGHRS and CDR2 as YFSETQ. CDR3 length equals 11 residues. Trimming stripped 4 bases from V and 13 bases from J, with 14 bases between. The CDR3 DNA follows: TGCGCCAGCAGCCTCAGACGATCTTGGTACTTC. Translation gives CASSLRRSWYF.

This clone was recorded only once. The gene calls are TRBV5-1 and TRBJ2-5; TRBD1 agrees at 12 bases. There are 17 residues in the CDR3. Losses at the gene ends were 2 bases for V and 4 bases for J; bases not matched to a gene: 9. CDR1 SGHRS and CDR2 YFSETQ come from the germline V gene. Here the CDR3 reads CASSLDPGQGAGETQYF. CDR3 bases: TGCGCCAGCAGCTTAGATCCGGGACAGGGGGCAGGAGAGACCCAGTACTTC.

This chain connects TRBV11-3 to TRBJ2-6; D gene ambiguous. CDR1 is SGHNT, CDR2 YENEEA, per germline. CDR3 length: 16 amino acids. Between the trimmed V and J ends, which lost 5 bases and 4 bases, there was a span of 15 bases. Here the CDR3 DNA reads TGTGCCAGCAGCCCCGTTAGTGGGCACGGGGCCAACGTCCTGACTTTC. This sequence encodes CASSPVSGHGANVLTF. Variable domain in full (rest from reference TRBV11-3 and TRBJ2-6): EAGVVQSPRYKIIEKKQPVAFWCNPISGHNTLYWYLQNLGQGPELLIRYENEEAVDDSQLPKDRFSAERLKGVDSTLKIQPAELGDSAVYLCASSPVSGHGANVLTFGAGSRLTVL.

The CDR3 DNA reads as TGTGCCAGCAGCTGGGGACAGGGGTTAAGGAACACTGAAGCTTTCTTT. It is translated as CASSWGQGLRNTEAFF. The chain links TRBV11-2 to TRBJ1-1, with 10 bases identical to TRBD1. This CDR3 has 16 amino acids. With V trimmed by 4 bases and J by 1 base, 6 bases remained unmatched. Germline V gives CDR1 SGHAT, CDR2 FQNNGV.

V gene TRBV18 combines with J gene TRBJ1-4; D perhaps matches TRBD1 (5 bases). The ends were cut back, 4 bases at V and 8 bases at J, with 14 bases in the middle. Germline-derived CDR1 and CDR2 are KGHSH and LQKENI. The CDR3 runs 14 residues. CDR3 sequence (DNA): TGTGCCAGCTCACTCCGGGACTTCAGGGAAAAACTGTTTTTT. This translates into CASSLRDFREKLFF.

The chain is built from TRBV19 and TRBJ2-2; either TRBD1 or TRBD2 may supply D (5 bases each). The V and J ends lost 1 base and 3 bases respectively, with 9 bases between them. The CDR3 covers 15 residues. Germline V gene sequence: CDR1 LNHDA, CDR2 SQIVND (reference sequence). Here the CDR3 reads CASSIGGADTGELFF. For the CDR3, the DNA is TGTGCCAGTAGTATAGGAGGGGCAGACACCGGGGAGCTGTTTTTT.

This clone was found once. This chain joins TRBV6-5 and TRBJ1-2; 11 positions agree with TRBD1. The CDR3 runs to 13 residues. Germline values: CDR1 MNHEY, CDR2 SVGAGI. Losses at the gene ends were 8 bases for V and 5 bases for J; bases not matched to a gene: 4. CDR3 DNA sequence: TGTGCCAGCGGGCGGGACAGGGGGTATGGCTACACCTTC. It specifies CASGRDRGYGYTF.

The chain employs TRBV2 and TRBJ2-3; a weak D match, TRBD2 (6 bases). The CDR3 is 16 residues long. The V gene lost 2 bases and the J gene lost 3 bases, with 15 bases spanning the gap. Germline lookup yields CDR1 SNHLY and CDR2 FYNNEI. For the CDR3, the DNA is TGTGCCAGCAGTGAATCGGAGGGGTGGGGGACAGATACGCAGTATTTT. Translation: CASSESEGWGTDTQYF. Full variable domain (remainder filled in from reference TRBV2 and TRBJ2-3): EPEVTQTPSHQVTQMGQEVILRCVPISNHLYFYWYRQILGQKVEFLVSFYNNEISEKSEIFDDQFSVERPDGSNFTLKIRSTKLEDSAMYFCASSESEGWGTDTQYFGPGTRLTVL.

CDR3 DNA sequence: TGTGCCAGCAGCCCAACTAGCGGGGGAGGAAATGAGCAGTTCTTC. Its protein product is CASSPTSGGGNEQFF. This chain joins TRBV7-2 and TRBJ2-1, with 11 bases lining up with TRBD2. Germline V gene data show CDR1 as SGHTA and CDR2 as FQGNSA. The CDR3 consists of 15 residues. V lost 5 bases to trimming and J lost 7 bases; unmatched junction nucleotides: 7.

This clone was observed a single time. The J gene is TRBJ2-7, the V gene TRBV30, with D perhaps TRBD1 (5 bases). The length of the CDR3 is 11 residues. V lost 3 bases, J lost 2 bases, and 5 bases lay in between. CDR1 GTSNPN and CDR2 SVGIG come from the germline V gene (reference sequence). The chain's CDR3 is CAWRQAYEQYF. The CDR3 DNA reads TGTGCCTGGAGACAGGCCTACGAGCAGTACTTC.

The chain joins TRBV6-5 to TRBJ2-1, with TRBD2 identical over 9 bases. V lost 4 bases to trimming and J lost 6 bases; unmatched junction nucleotides: 7. This CDR3 region has 15 residues. Germline CDR1 MNHEY, CDR2 SVGAGI. CDR3 coding DNA: TGTGCCAGCAGTTCATGGACTAGCGACCCCAATGAGCAGTTCTTC. Translation gives CASSSWTSDPNEQFF.

V usage is TRBV19 and J usage is TRBJ1-5, with 7 positions matching TRBD1. The V segment lost 4 bases and the J segment 0 bases; nucleotides outside the gene matches: 15. The CDR3 covers 19 residues. Per germline, CDR1 LNHDA and CDR2 SQIVND (reference sequence). The CDR3 DNA reads as TGTGCCAGTAGTACTGAACCGGGACAGATAATTTATAGCAATCAGCCCCAGCATTTT. Residues: CASSTEPGQIIYSNQPQHF.

This sequence joins TRBV6-1 and TRBJ2-1, with D perhaps TRBD1 or TRBD2 (7 bases each). Germline lookup yields CDR1 MNHNS and CDR2 SASEGT. The CDR3 extends over 13 amino acids. Trimming left V 9 bases short and J 10 bases short, with 19 bases between. In DNA, the CDR3 is TGTGCCAGTGCTGGCCAGGGGGGGCTGGAGCAGTTCTTC. Amino acid sequence: CASAGQGGLEQFF.

This clone was detected once. This may arise from a read error, as a much more abundant clone is one base away. Additional DNA sequences in this sample encode the identical CDR3. The chain uses TRBV6-5 and TRBJ2-7; the match to TRBD1 covers 9 bases. Looked up from germline, CDR1 is MNHEY and CDR2 is SVGAGI. After removal of 5 bases from V and 1 base from J, the junction contained 3 bases not matched to a gene. This CDR3 has 14 amino acids. The CDR3: CASSRQGGSYEQYF. CDR3 bases: TGTGCCAGCAGTCGACAGGGGGGTTCCTACGAGCAGTACTTC.

This rearrangement joins TRBV28 to TRBJ1-5, with D possibly being TRBD1 (6 bases). Germline CDR1 MDHEN, CDR2 SYDVKM. V lost 0 bases to trimming and J lost 2 bases, with 8 bases between them. The CDR3 length is 15 residues. The CDR3 is CASSLWGAGNQPQHF. Here the CDR3 DNA reads TGTGCCAGCAGTTTATGGGGGGCGGGCAATCAGCCCCAGCATTTT. Using reference TRBV28 and TRBJ1-5 for the parts outside the CDR3, the full variable domain is DVKVTQSSRYLVKRTGEKVFLECVQDMDHENMFWYRQDPGLGLRLIYFSYDVKMKEKGDIPEGYSVSREKKERFSLILESASTNQTSMYLCASSLWGAGNQPQHFGDGTRLSIL.

The chain links TRBV10-1 to TRBJ2-1; 7 bases agree with TRBD2. Per germline, CDR1 WNHNN and CDR2 SYGVQD (reference sequence). There are 15 residues in the CDR3. After removal of 2 bases from V and 2 bases from J, the junction contained 3 bases not matched to a gene. CDR3 coding DNA: TGCGCCAGCAGTGAGAACGGGAGGCCCTACAATGAGCAGTTCTTC. The encoded protein is CASSENGRPYNEQFF.

This sequence joins TRBV19 and TRBJ2-7; D perhaps matches TRBD2 (6 bases). V lost 5 bases, J lost 5 bases, and 16 bases lay in between. Germline values: CDR1 LNHDA, CDR2 SQIVND (reference sequence). The CDR3 consists of 14 residues. In nucleotides, the CDR3 is TGTGCCAGTAGTCCCCTGACTAGGAGCGACGAGCAGTACTTC. It yields the protein CASSPLTRSDEQYF. Variable domain in full (rest from reference TRBV19 and TRBJ2-7): DGGITQSPKYLFRKEGQNVTLSCEQNLNHDAMYWYRQDPGQGLRLIYYSQIVNDFQKGDIAEGYSVSREKKESFPLTVTSAQKNPTAFYLCASSPLTRSDEQYFGPGTRLTVT.